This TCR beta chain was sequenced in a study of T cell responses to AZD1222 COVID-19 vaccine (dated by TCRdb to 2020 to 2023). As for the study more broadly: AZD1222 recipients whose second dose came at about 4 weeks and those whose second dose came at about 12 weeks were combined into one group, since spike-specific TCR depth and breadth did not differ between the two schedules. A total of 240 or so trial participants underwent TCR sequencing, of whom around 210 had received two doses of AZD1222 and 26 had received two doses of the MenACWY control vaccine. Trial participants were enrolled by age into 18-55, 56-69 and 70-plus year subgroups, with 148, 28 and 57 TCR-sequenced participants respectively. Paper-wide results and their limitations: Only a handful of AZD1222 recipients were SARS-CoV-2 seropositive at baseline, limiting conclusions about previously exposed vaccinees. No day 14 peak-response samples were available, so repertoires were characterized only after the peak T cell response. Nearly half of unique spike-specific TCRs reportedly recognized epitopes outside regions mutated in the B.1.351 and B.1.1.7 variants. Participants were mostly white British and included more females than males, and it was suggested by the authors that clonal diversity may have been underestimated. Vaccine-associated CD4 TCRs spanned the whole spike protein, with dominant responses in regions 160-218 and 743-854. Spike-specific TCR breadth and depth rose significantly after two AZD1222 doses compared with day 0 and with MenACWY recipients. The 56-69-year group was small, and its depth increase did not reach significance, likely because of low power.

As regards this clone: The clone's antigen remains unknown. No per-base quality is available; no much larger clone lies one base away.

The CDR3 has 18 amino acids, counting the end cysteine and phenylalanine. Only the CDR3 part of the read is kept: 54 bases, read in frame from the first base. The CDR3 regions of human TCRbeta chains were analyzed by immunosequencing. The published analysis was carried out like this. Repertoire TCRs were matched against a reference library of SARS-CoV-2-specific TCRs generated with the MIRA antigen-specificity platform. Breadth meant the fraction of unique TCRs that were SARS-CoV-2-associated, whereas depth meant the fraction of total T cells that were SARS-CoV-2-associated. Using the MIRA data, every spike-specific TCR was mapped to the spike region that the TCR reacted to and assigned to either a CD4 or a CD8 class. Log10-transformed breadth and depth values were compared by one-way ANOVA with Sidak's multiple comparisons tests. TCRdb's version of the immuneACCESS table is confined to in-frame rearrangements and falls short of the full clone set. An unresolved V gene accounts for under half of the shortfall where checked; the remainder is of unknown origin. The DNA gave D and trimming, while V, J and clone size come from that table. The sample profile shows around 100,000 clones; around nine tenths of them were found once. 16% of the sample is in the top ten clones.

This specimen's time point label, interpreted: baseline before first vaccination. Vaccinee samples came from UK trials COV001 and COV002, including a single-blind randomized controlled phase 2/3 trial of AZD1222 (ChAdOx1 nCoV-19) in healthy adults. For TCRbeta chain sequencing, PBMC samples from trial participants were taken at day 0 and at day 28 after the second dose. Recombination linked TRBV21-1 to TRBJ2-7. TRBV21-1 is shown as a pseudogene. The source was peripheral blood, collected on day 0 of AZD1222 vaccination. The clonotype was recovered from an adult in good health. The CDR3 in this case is CASSNKGRHKGRVYEQYF. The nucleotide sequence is TGTGCCAGCAGCAATAAGGGACGCCATAAAGGGAGAGTCTACGAGCAGTACTTC.